The 4 T cell receptor beta chains given below trace back to one sample, sequenced in a study of cytomegalovirus exposure and HLA in healthy donors. The primer mix had 60 Vbeta and 13 Jbeta primers. Method: immunoSEQ multiplex PCR; TCRdb's copy keeps in-frame clones and lacks some. The table has about 200,000 clones, 80% to 85% seen once. The sample was PBMCs. These receptors all come from a woman in her fifties or sixties in good health and CMV-seropositive.

The chain combines TRBV18 with TRBJ1-3, with 9 positions matching TRBD1. The germline CDR1 and CDR2 sequences are KGHSH and LQKENI. The CDR3 length is 16 residues. Trimming took 3 bases from V and 0 from J; bases not matched to a gene: 3. CDR3 coding DNA: TGTGCCAGCTCACCTGGACAGGGGTTCTCTGGAAACACCATATATTTT. The encoded protein is CASSPGQGFSGNTIYF.

The chain employs TRBV2 and TRBJ2-5; 9 bases agree with TRBD1. The V gene's germline CDR1 is SNHLY and CDR2 FYNNEI. The J segment lost 5 bases and the V segment lost 7 bases, leaving 8 bases of the junction unmatched. This CDR3 has 14 amino acids. The CDR3 DNA reads as TGTGCCAGCAAGGCTGACAGGGGGAGGGAGACCCAGTACTTC. Residues: CASKADRGRETQYF.

The rearrangement links TRBV28 to TRBJ1-1; D possibly corresponds to TRBD1 (5 bases). From germline, CDR1 is MDHEN and CDR2 SYDVKM. V was trimmed by 4 bases and J by 6 bases, leaving 18 bases between them. The CDR3 runs to 15 residues. CDR3 region: CASSSPGGSRSEAFF. CDR3 coding DNA: TGTGCCAGCAGTTCTCCGGGGGGGTCCCGATCTGAAGCTTTCTTT. Filled out from reference TRBV28 and TRBJ1-1, the complete variable domain reads DVKVTQSSRYLVKRTGEKVFLECVQDMDHENMFWYRQDPGLGLRLIYFSYDVKMKEKGDIPEGYSVSREKKERFSLILESASTNQTSMYLCASSSPGGSRSEAFFGQGTRLTVV.

The chain carries TRBV18 and TRBJ2-7; TRBD1 is a possible D gene (5 bases). The germline gives CDR1 KGHSH, CDR2 LQKENI. Trimming took off 6 bases at V and 0 bases at J, with 9 bases between the two ends. CDR3 length equals 13 residues. The CDR3 nucleotides are TGTGCCAGCTCCTACGGACACTCCTACGAGCAGTACTTC. This gives the protein CASSYGHSYEQYF.